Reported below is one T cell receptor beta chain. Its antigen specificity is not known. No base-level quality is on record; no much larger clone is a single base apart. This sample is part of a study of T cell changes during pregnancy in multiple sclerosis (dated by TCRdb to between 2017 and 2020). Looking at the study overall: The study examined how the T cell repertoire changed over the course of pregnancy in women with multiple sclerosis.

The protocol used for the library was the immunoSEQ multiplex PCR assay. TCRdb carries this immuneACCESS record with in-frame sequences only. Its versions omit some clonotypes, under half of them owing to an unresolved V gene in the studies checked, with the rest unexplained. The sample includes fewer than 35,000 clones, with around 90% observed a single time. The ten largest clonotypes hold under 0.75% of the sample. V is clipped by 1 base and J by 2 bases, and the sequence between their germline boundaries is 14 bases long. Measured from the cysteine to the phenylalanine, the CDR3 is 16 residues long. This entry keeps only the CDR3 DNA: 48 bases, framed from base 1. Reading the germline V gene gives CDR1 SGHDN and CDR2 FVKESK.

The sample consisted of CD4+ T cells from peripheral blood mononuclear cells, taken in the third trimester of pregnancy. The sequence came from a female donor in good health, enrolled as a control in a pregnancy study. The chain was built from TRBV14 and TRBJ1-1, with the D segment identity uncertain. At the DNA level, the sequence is TGTGCCAGCAGCCAAGTCGGAGGGTCGCGTAACACTGAAGCTTTCTTT. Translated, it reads CASSQVGGSRNTEAFF.